This T cell receptor beta chain appears in the sequencing data of a study of cytomegalovirus exposure and HLA in healthy donors. The study's findings and limits: A prior analysis recorded that most TCR beta V segments were productive about 87% or about 30% of the time. As a later analysis revealed, most CMV-associated TCR beta chains appeared HLA-restricted.

With regard to this clone: Its specificity is unknown.

Germline CDR1 reads MDHEN; CDR2 reads SYDVKM. The CDR3 is 15 residues long. Trimming shortened V by 2 bases and J by 3 bases, and 14 bases separated the two germline ends. Vbeta (60) and Jbeta (13) primers were used in the PCR. Sequencing used immunoSEQ multiplex PCR; TCRdb keeps in-frame clones, though not all of them. The table lists approximately 110,000 clones. This TCR derives from a man aged 25-45 years in good health and CMV-seronegative. The chain uses TRBV28 and TRBJ2-7; a possible D gene is TRBD1 (5 bases). The sequenced material came from PBMCs. The CDR3 nucleotides are TGTGCCAGCAGTTTAGTACAGGATAATGGCTACGAGCAGTACTTC. Translated: CASSLVQDNGYEQYF.